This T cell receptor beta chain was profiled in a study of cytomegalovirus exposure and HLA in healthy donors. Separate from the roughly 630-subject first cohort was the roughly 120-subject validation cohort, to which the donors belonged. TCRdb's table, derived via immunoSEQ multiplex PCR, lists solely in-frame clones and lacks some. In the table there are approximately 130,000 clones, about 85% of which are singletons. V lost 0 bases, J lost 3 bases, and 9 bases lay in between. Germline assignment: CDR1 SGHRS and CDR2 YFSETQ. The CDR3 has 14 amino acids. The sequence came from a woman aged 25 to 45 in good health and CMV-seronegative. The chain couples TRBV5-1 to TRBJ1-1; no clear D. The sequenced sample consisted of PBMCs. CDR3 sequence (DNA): TGCGCCAGCAGCTTGGTGGCCGGGGACACTGAAGCTTTCTTT. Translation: CASSLVAGDTEAFF.